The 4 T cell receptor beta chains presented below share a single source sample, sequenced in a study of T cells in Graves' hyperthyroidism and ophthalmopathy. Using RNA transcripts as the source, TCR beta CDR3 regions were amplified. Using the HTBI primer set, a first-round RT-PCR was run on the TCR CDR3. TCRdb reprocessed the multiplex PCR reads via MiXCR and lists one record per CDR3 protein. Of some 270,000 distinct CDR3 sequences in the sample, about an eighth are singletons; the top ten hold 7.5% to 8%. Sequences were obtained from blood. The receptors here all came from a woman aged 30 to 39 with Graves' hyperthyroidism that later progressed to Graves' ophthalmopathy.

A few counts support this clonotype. CDR3 nucleotide sequence: TGTGCCAGTATGGGTGGCAGGGTAGCCGAAAAACTGTTTTTT. Amino acids: CASMGGRVAEKLFF. The gene calls are TRBV19 and TRBJ1-4; D is perhaps TRBD1 (5 bases). V was clipped by 7 bases and J by 8 bases, with 17 bases between them. Germline CDR1 and CDR2: LNHDA and SQIVND (reference sequence). The CDR3 sequence is 14 residues long.

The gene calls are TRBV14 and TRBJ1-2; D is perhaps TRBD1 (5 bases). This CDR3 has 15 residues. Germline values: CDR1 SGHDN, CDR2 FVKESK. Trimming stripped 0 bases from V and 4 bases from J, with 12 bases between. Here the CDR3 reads CASSQEGERGYGYTF. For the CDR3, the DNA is TGTGCCAGCAGCCAAGAAGGGGAGCGGGGCTATGGCTACACCTTC.

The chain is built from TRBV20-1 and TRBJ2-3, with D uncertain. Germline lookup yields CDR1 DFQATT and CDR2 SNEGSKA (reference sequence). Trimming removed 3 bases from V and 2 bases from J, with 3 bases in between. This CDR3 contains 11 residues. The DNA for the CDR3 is TGCAGTGCTAGTCACACAGATACGCAGTATTTT. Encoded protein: CSASHTDTQYF.

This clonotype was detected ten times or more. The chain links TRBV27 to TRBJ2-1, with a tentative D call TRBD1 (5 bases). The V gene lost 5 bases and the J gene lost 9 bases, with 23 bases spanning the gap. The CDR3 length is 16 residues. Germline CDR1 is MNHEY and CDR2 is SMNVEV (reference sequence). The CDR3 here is CASSPTAWSSFGEQFF. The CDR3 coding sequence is TGTGCCAGCAGTCCGACAGCTTGGAGCTCGTTTGGTGAGCAGTTCTTC.